This T cell receptor (beta chain) originates from a study of cytomegalovirus exposure and HLA in healthy donors. Study-wide findings and caveats: Earlier analysis found most TCR beta V segments productive about 87% or about 30% of the time. Both high specificity and high sensitivity reportedly marked the classifier's diagnosis of cytomegalovirus status.

With respect to this clone: As yet, its antigen is unknown.

PCR involved 60 Vbeta and 13 Jbeta primers. Original processing methods: A later analysis tallied 65 million to 85 million unique TCR beta chains, some 12 million of them shared. Assay: immunoSEQ multiplex PCR; the TCRdb copy retains only in-frame clones and omits some. Clonal size and the V and J genes are those of that table, whereas D and trimming came from the DNA. The table records approximately 160,000 clones, roughly four fifths of them present only once. Germline CDR1 reads GTSNPN; CDR2 reads SVGIG (reference sequence). Trimming took 0 bases from V and 2 from J, leaving 13 bases between them. CDR3 length equals 15 residues. All the people who gave samples were healthy bone marrow donors.

Source material: PBMCs. The TCR was taken from a man in his forties or fifties in good health and CMV-seronegative. The J gene is TRBJ1-2, the V gene TRBV30; possibly TRBD1 for D (6 bases). The CDR3 region has the DNA TGTGCCTGGAGTGTAAGGGCAGGGGCGAACTATGGCTACACCTTC. Translated: CAWSVRAGANYGYTF.